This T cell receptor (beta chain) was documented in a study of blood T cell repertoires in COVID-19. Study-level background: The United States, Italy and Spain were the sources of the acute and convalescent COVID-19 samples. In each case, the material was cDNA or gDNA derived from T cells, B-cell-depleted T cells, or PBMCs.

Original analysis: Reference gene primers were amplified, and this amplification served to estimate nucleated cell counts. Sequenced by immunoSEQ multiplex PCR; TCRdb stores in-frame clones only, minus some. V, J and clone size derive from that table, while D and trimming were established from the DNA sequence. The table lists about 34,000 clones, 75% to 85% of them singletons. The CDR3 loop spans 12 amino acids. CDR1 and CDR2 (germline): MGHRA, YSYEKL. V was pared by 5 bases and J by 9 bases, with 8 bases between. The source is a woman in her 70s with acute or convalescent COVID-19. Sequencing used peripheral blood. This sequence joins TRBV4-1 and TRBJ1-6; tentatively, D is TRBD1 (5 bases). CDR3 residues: CASSVGGSPLHF. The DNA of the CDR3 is TGCGCCAGCAGCGTCGGGGGTTCACCCCTCCACTTT.